The TCR beta chain under discussion was sequenced for a study of blood T cell repertoires in COVID-19. The CDR3 runs 19 residues. V lost 6 bases and J lost 7; bases outside the gene matches: 23. CDR1 SGHAT and CDR2 FQNNGV come from the germline V gene. Enrolled during active infection, Seattle patients were then followed longitudinally. The method was immunoSEQ multiplex PCR; TCRdb's version includes in-frame clones alone and lacks a portion of them. The top ten hold about 2.1% of the sample, which has tens of thousands of clones, more than 70% seen once. The clonotype comes from a man between 65 and 85 years old with COVID-19, enrolled during active disease. The chain employs TRBV11-2 and TRBJ2-1; 8 nucleotides align to TRBD1. Sequenced: peripheral blood. The CDR3 DNA reads as TGTGCCAGCAGTTACCCAGGACAGGGCGACCATGGACCAGGGAATGAGCAGTTCTTC. It codes for CASSYPGQGDHGPGNEQFF.